This T cell receptor beta chain derives from a study of shared clonotypes between healthy human individuals. General study points: Depth of sequencing was expected to influence donor clonotype sharing.

Turning to this clone: Its antigen is unknown.

Each subset's genomic DNA was shared equally among a number of immunoSEQ plates. Clones were read by immunoSEQ multiplex PCR, and TCRdb kept only the in-frame ones, dropping some. This table has about 1.5 million clones, approximately 98% appearing once. The CDR3 loop spans 16 amino acids. Germline assignment: CDR1 SGHTA and CDR2 FQGNSA. Trimming took off 4 bases at V and 2 bases at J, with 12 bases between the two ends. The receptor comes from a man aged 25 to 45 in good health. J is TRBJ2-6 and V is TRBV7-2; D may be TRBD1 or TRBD2 (5 bases each). Sequenced: naive CD4+ T cells sorted from blood. Subset defined: CD45RA+ positively selected. For the CDR3, the DNA is TGTGCCAGCAGCTCTTGGGACGCCCCTGGGGCCAACGTCCTGACTTTC. Its translation: CASSSWDAPGANVLTF.